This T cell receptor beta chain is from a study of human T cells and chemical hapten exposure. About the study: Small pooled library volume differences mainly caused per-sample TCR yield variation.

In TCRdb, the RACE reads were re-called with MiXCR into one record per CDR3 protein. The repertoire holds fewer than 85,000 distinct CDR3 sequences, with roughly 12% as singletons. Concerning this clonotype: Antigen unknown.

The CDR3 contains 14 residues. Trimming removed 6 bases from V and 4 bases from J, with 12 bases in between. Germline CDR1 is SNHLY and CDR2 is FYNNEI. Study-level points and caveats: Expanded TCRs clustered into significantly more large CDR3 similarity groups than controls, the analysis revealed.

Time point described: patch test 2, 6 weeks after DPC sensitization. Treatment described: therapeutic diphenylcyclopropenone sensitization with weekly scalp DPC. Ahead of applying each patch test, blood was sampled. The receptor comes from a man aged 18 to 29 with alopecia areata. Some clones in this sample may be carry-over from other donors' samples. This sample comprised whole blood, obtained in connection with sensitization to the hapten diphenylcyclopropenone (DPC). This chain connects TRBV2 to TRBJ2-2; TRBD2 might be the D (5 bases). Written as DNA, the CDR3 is TGTGCCAGCAGCTCACGGGCGGGCACCGGGGAGCTGTTTTTT. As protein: CASSSRAGTGELFF.